The entry that follows covers one T cell receptor (beta chain) sequence. TCRdb called the 5' RACE reads again in MiXCR, with one record for every CDR3 protein. The repertoire consists of some 350,000 distinct CDR3 sequences, with about 6.2% occurring once and the leading ten covering roughly 15%. This sample stems from a study of T cells after yellow fever vaccination. The sample consisted of PBMCs, taken 5 days after the yellow fever booster vaccination. The receptor's source is a man aged 25 to 40 who received the YFV17D yellow fever vaccine.

CDR3 amino acids: CASSWVAGGDNEQFF. In nucleotides, the CDR3 is TGCGCCAGCAGCTGGGTGGCGGGAGGAGATAATGAGCAGTTCTTC. The rearrangement joins TRBV5-1 to TRBJ2-1; TRBD2 matches at 8 bases. Germline loops: CDR1 SGHRS, CDR2 YFSETQ. Germline trimming cut 3 bases from V and 7 bases from J; bases unmatched to any gene: 9. The CDR3 runs 15 residues.